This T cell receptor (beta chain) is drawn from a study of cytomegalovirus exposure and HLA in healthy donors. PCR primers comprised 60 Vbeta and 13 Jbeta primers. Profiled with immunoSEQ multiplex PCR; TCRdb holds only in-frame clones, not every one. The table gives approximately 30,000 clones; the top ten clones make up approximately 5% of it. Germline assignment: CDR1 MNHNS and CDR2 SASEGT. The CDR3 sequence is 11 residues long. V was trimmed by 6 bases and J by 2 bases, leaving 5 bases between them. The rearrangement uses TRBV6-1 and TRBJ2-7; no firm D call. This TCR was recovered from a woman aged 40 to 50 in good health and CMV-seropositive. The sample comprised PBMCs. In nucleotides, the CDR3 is TGTGCCAGCAGAAGAGCCTACGAGCAGTACTTC. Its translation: CASRRAYEQYF.